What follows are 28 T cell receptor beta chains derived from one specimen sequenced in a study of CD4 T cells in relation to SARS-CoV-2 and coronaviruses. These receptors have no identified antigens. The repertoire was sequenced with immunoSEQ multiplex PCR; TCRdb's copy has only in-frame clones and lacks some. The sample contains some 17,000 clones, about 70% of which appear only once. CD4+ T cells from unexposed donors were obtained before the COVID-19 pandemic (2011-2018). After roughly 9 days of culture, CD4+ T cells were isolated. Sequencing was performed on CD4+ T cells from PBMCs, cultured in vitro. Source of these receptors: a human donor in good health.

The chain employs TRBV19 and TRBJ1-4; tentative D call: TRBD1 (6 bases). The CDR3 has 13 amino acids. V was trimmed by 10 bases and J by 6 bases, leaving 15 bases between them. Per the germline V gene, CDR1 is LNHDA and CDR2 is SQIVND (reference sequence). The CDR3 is CATAPGAHEKLFF. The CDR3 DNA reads TGTGCCACCGCCCCGGGGGCGCATGAAAAACTGTTTTTT.

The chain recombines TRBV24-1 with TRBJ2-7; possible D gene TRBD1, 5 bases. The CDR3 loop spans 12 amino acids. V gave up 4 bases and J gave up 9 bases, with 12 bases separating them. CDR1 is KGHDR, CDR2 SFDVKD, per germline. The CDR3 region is CATSEITGRQYF. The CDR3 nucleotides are TGTGCCACCAGTGAAATCACAGGTAGGCAGTACTTC.

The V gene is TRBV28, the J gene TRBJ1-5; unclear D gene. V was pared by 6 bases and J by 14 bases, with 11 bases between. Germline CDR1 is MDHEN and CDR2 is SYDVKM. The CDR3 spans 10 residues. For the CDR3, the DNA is TGTGCCAGCAGGCAGACAACAGAGCATTTT. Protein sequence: CASRQTTEHF.

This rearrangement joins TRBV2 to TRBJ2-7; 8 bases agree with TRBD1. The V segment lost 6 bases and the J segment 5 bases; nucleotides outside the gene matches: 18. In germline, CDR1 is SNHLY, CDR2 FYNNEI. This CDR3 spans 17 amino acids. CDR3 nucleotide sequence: TGTGCCAGCAGATATAAAAAATCGGGGACAGGAGGCGACGAGCAGTACTTC. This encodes CASRYKKSGTGGDEQYF.

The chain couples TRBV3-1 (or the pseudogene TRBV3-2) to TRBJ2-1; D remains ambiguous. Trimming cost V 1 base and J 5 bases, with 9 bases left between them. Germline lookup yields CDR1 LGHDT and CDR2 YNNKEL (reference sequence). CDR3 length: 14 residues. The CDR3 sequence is CASSQGSINNEQFF. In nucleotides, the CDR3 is TGTGCCAGCAGCCAAGGGTCCATAAACAATGAGCAGTTCTTC.

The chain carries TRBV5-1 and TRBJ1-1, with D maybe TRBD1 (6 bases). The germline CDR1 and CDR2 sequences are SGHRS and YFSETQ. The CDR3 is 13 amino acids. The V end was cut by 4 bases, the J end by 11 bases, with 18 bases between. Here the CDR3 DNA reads TGCGCCAGCAGCCTGGTGGGGGGGCGAGAGGCTTTCTTT. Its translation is CASSLVGGREAFF.

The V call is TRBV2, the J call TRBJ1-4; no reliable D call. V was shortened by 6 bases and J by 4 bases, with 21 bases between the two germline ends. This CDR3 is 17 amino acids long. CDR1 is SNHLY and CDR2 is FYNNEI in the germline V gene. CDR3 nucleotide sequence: TGTGCCAGCAGAGACGATGGTTCACTCACCATTAATGAAAAACTGTTTTTT. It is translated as CASRDDGSLTINEKLFF.

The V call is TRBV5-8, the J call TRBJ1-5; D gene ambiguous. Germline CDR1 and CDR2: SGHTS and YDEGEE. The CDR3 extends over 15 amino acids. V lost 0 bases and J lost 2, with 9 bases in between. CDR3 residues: CASSLGALGNQPQHF. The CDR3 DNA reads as TGTGCCAGCAGCTTGGGGGCCTTAGGCAATCAGCCCCAGCATTTT.

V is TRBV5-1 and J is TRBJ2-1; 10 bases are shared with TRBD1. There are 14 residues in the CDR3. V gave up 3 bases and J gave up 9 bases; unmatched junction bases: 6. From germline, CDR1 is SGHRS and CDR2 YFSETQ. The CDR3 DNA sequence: TGCGCCAGCAGCTCCGGGACAGGGGAGGGTGAGCAGTTCTTC. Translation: CASSSGTGEGEQFF.

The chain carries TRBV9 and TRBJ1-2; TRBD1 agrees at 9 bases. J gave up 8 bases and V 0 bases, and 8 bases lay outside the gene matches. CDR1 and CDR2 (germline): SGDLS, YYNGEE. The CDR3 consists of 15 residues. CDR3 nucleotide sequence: TGTGCCAGCAGCGTAGGTTTGGGACAGGGTCCCGGCTACACCTTC. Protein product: CASSVGLGQGPGYTF.

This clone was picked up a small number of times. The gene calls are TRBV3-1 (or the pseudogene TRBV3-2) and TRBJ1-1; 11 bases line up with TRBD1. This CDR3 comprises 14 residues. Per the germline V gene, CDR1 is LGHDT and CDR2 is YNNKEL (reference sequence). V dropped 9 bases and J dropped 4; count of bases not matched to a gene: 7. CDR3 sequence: CASGDRGGITEAFF. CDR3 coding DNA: TGTGCCAGTGGGGACAGGGGGGGGATCACTGAAGCTTTCTTT.

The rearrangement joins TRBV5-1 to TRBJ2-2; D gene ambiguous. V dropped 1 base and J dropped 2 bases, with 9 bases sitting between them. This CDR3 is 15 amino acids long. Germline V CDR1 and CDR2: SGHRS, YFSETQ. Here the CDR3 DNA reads TGCGCCAGCAGCTTGTCGGCAGCAAACACCGGGGAGCTGTTTTTT. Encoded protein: CASSLSAANTGELFF.

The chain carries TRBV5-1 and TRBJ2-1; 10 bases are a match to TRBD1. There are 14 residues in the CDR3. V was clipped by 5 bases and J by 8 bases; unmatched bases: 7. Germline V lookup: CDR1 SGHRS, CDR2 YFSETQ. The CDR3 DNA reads TGCGCCAGCAGTCCGGGACAGGGGAGGGATGAGCAGTTCTTC. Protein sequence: CASSPGQGRDEQFF.

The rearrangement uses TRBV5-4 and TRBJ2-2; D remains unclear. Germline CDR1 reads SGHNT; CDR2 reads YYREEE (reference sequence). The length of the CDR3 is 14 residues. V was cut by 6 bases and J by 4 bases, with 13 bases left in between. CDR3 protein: CASTSRFSTGELFF. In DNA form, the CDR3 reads TGTGCCAGCACTTCCAGGTTCAGCACCGGGGAGCTGTTTTTT.

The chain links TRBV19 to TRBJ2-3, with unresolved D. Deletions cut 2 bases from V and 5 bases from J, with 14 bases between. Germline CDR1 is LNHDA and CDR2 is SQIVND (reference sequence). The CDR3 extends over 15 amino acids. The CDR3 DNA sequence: TGTGCCAGTAGTATAACGAACACAGCGAAAGATACGCAGTATTTT. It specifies CASSITNTAKDTQYF.

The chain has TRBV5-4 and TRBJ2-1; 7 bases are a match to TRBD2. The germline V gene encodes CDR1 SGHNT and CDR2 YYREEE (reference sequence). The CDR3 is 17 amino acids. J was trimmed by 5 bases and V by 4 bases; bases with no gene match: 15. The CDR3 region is CASSARLAPGGNNEQFF. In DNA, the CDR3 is TGTGCCAGCAGCGCACGACTAGCCCCTGGGGGTAACAATGAGCAGTTCTTC.

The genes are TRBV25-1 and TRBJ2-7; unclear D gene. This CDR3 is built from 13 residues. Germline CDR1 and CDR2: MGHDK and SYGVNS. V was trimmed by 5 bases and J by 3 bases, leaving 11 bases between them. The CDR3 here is CASSPSRRYEQYF. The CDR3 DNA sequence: TGTGCCAGCAGTCCCTCCCGGCGCTACGAGCAGTACTTC.

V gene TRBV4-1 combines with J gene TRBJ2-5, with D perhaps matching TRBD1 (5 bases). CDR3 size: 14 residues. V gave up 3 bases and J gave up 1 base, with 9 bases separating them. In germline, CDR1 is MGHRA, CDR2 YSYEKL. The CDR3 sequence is CASSQGRFQETQYF. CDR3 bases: TGCGCCAGCAGCCAGGGGCGGTTCCAAGAGACCCAGTACTTC.

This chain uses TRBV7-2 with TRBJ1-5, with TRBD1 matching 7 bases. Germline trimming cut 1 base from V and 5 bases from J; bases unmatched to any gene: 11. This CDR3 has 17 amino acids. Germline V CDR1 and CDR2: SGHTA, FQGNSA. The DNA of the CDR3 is TGTGCCAGCAGCTTAGAGTATTTCCCCAGGGGGGATCAGCCCCAGCATTTT. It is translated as CASSLEYFPRGDQPQHF.

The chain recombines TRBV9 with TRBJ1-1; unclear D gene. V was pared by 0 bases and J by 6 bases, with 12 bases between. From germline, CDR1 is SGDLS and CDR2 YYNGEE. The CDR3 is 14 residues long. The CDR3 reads CASSVGVGSAEAFF. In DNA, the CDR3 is TGTGCCAGCAGCGTAGGAGTAGGGAGCGCTGAAGCTTTCTTT.

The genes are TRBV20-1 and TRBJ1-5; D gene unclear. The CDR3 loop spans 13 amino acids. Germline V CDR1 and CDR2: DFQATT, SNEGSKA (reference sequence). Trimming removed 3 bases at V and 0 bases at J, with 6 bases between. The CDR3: CSASQDSNQPQHF. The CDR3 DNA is TGCAGTGCTAGTCAAGATAGCAATCAGCCCCAGCATTTT.

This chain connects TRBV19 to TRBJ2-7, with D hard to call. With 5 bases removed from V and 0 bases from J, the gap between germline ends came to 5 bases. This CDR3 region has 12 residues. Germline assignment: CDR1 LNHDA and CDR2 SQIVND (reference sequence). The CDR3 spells CASSPRSYEQYF. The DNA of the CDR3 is TGTGCCAGTAGTCCCCGCTCCTACGAGCAGTACTTC.

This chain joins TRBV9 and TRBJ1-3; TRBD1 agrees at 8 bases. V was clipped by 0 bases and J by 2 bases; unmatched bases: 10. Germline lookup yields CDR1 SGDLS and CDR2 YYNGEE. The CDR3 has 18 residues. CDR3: CASSVDFFGQGPGNTIYF. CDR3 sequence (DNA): TGTGCCAGCAGCGTAGACTTCTTCGGACAGGGACCTGGAAACACCATATATTTT.

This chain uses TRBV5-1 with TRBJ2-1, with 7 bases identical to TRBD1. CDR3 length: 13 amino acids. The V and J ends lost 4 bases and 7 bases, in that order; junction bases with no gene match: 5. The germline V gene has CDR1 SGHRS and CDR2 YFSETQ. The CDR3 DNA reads TGCGCCAGCAGCCCGGGACAGTATAATGAGCAGTTCTTC. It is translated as CASSPGQYNEQFF.

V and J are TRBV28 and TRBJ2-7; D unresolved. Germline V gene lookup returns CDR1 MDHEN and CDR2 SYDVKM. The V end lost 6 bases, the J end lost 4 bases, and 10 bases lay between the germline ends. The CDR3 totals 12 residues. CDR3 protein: CASRGIIYEQYF. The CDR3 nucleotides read TGTGCCAGCAGGGGAATCATATACGAGCAGTACTTC. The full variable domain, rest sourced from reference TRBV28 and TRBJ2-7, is DVKVTQSSRYLVKRTGEKVFLECVQDMDHENMFWYRQDPGLGLRLIYFSYDVKMKEKGDIPEGYSVSREKKERFSLILESASTNQTSMYLCASRGIIYEQYFGPGTRLTVT.

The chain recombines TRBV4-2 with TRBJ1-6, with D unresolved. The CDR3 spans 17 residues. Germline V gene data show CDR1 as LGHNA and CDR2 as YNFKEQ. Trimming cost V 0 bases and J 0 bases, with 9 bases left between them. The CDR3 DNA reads TGTGCCAGCAGCCAAGATTGGGAGAGCTCCTATAATTCACCCCTCCACTTT. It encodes CASSQDWESSYNSPLHF.

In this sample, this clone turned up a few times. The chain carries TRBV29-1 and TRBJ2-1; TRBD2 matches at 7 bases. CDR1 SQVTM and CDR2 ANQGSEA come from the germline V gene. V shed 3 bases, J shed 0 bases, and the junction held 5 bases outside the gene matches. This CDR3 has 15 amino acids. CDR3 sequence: CSVDLAGASYNEQFF. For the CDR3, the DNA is TGCAGCGTTGATCTGGCGGGAGCCTCCTACAATGAGCAGTTCTTC.

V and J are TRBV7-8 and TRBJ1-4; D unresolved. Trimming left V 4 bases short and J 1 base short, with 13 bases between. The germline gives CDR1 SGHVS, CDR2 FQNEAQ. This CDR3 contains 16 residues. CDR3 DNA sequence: TGTGCCAGCAGCTCCGCGAACGGGAGAACTAATGAAAAACTGTTTTTT. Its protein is CASSSANGRTNEKLFF. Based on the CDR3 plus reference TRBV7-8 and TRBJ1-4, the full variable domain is GAGVSQSPRYKVAKRGQDVALRCDPISGHVSLFWYQQALGQGPEFLTYFQNEAQLDKSGLPSDRFFAERPEGSVSTLKIQRTQQEDSAVYLCASSSANGRTNEKLFFGSGTQLSVL.